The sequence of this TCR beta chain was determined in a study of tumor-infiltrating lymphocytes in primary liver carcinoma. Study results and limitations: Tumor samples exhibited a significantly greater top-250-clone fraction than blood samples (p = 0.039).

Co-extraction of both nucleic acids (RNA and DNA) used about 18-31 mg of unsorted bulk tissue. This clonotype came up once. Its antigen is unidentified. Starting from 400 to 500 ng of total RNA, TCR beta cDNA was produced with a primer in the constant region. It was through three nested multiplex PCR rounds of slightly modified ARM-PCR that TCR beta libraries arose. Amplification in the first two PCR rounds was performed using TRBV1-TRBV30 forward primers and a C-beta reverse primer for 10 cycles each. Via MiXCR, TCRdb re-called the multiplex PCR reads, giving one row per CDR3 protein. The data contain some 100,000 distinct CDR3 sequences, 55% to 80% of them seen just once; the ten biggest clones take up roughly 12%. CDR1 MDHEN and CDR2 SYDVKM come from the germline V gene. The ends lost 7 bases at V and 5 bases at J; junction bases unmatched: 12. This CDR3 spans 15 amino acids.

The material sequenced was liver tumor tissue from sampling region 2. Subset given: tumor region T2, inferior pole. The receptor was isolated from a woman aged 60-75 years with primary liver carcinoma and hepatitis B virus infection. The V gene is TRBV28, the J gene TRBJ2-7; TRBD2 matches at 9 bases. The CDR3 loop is CASTNRIAGANEQYF. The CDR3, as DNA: TGTGCCAGCACCAACAGAATAGCGGGGGCTAACGAGCAGTACTTC.